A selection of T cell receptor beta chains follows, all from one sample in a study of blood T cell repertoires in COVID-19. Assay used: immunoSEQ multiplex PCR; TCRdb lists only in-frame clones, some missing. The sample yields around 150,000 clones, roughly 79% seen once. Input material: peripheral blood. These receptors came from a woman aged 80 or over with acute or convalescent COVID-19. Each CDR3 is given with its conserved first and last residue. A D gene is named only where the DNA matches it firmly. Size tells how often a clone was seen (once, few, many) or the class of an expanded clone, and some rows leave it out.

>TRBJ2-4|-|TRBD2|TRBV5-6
CASSFGLAAAKNIQYF
TGTGCCAGCAGCTTCGGACTAGCGGCAGCCAAAAACATTCAGTACTTC
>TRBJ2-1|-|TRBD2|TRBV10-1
CASSESKSGRNEQFF
TGCGCCAGCAGTGAGTCGAAGAGCGGGAGGAATGAGCAGTTCTTC
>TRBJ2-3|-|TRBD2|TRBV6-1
CASSEGAGGGTDTQYF
TGTGCCAGCAGTGAAGGAGCGGGAGGTGGCACAGATACGCAGTATTTT
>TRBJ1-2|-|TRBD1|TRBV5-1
CASSLVPGGGNYGYTF
TGCGCCAGCAGCTTGGTTCCAGGGGGTGGCAACTATGGCTACACCTTC
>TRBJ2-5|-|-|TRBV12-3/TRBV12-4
CTSRANWKETQYF
TGTACCAGCAGAGCGAATTGGAAAGAGACCCAGTACTTC
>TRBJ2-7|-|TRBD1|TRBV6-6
CASSPRTGLGYEQYF
TGTGCCAGCAGCCCTCGGACAGGGCTTGGGTACGAGCAGTACTTC
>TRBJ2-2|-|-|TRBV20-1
CSANDWNTGELFF
TGCAGTGCTAATGACTGGAACACCGGGGAGCTGTTTTTT
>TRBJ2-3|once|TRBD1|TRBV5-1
CASSWGTGTNTQYF
TGCGCCAGCAGCTGGGGGACAGGGACGAATACGCAGTATTTT
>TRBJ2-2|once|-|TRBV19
CASSKGPGRGTGELFF
TGTGCCAGTAGTAAGGGCCCGGGTCGGGGCACCGGGGAGCTGTTTTTT
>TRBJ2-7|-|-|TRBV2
CASSESASRVYYEQYF
TGTGCCAGCAGTGAGAGTGCTAGCCGGGTCTACTACGAGCAGTACTTC
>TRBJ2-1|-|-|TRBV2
CASSEPSGRKVFF
TGTGCCAGCAGTGAACCCTCGGGGAGGAAGGTGTTCTTC
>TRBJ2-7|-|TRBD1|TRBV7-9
CASSQQGARAYEQYF
TGTGCCAGCAGCCAGCAGGGGGCGCGGGCTTACGAGCAGTACTTC
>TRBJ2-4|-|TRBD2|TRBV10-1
CASSGSGLGENIQYF
TGCGCCAGCAGTGGTTCCGGACTAGGCGAAAACATTCAGTACTTC
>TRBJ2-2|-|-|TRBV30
CAWSAETGELFF
TGTGCCTGGAGTGCTGAGACCGGGGAGCTGTTTTTT
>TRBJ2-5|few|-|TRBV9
CASSPTGTRTQYF
TGTGCCAGCAGCCCGACAGGGACTCGGACCCAGTACTTC
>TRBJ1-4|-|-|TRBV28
CASSSGNSNEKLFF
TGTGCCAGCAGTTCCGGGAATTCGAATGAAAAACTGTTTTTT
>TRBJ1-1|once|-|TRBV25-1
CASSDVNSGFTEAFF
TGTGCCAGCAGTGATGTAAACAGCGGATTCACTGAAGCTTTCTTT
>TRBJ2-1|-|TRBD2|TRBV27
CASTPSGTSGSNEQFF
TGTGCCAGCACTCCAAGTGGGACTAGCGGGAGCAATGAGCAGTTCTTC
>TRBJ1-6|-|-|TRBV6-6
CASRDRSSYNSPLHF
TGTGCCAGCAGAGATAGGAGTTCCTATAATTCACCCCTCCACTTT
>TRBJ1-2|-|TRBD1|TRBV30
CAWGRQGSYGYTF
TGTGCCTGGGGCCGACAGGGGAGCTATGGCTACACCTTC
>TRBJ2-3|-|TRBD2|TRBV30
CAWSKLAGETDTQYF
TGTGCCTGGAGCAAACTAGCGGGAGAAACAGATACGCAGTATTTT